This entry describes one T cell receptor (beta chain). Its antigen is unknown. These data originate in a study of T cell responses to AZD1222 COVID-19 vaccine. Study-wide points: Baseline seropositivity characterized only a handful of AZD1222 recipients.

Sequencing used immunoSEQ multiplex PCR; TCRdb keeps in-frame clones, though not all of them. The sample shows some 150,000 clones, around nine tenths of them seen only once. From germline, CDR1 is SGHDN and CDR2 FVKESK. The CDR3 spans 15 residues. Trimming cost V 6 bases and J 2 bases; bases outside gene matches: 9. The sample in question was peripheral blood, obtained on day 0 of AZD1222 vaccination. V and J are TRBV14 and TRBJ2-7, with 8 bases that match TRBD1. This receptor was identified in an adult in good health. The CDR3 here is CASRDTGGGTYEQYF. The CDR3, as DNA: TGTGCCAGCAGGGATACAGGGGGTGGGACCTACGAGCAGTACTTC.